Listed below are T cell receptor beta chains from one sample, sequenced in a study of brain T cells in children with intractable seizures. Assay used: immunoSEQ multiplex PCR; TCRdb lists only in-frame clones, some missing. The repertoire holds about 80,000 clones, with roughly 89% as singletons. Material: peripheral blood, obtained at surgery. The receptors here all came from a girl aged 2-10 years with Rasmussen encephalitis and intractable seizures. Both conserved end residues are part of each CDR3. Fields, in order: D gene, V gene, J gene, clone size, CDR3 DNA, CDR3 protein. A D gene is named only where the DNA matches it firmly. For some rows the clone size is stated as once, few or many, or as a class when expanded; others skip it.

TRBD2,TRBV10-3,TRBJ2-1,.,TGTGCCATCGGGACTAGCGGGTACAATGAGCAGTTCTTC,CAIGTSGYNEQFF
.,TRBV7-9,TRBJ1-6,.,TGTGCCAGCAGCCCGTTAGGTAATTCACCCCTCCACTTT,CASSPLGNSPLHF
TRBD2,TRBV11-2,TRBJ2-3,.,TGTGCCAGCAGCCCACGACTAGCGGAACAACATACGCAGTATTTT,CASSPRLAEQHTQYF
.,TRBV7-3,TRBJ1-4,.,TGTGCCAGCAGCCCCCTCGGAGATCAGGGGTCGGGTGAAAAACTGTTTTTT,CASSPLGDQGSGEKLFF
.,TRBV6-5,TRBJ1-6,few,TGTGCCAGCAGTTTCTCCCACTCGCGGGATTCACCCCTCCACTTT,CASSFSHSRDSPLHF
TRBD1,TRBV10-1,TRBJ2-1,.,TGCGCCAGCAGTGATGGGACAGTTTTTGATGAGCAGTTCTTC,CASSDGTVFDEQFF
.,TRBV4-1,TRBJ1-2,.,TGCGCCAGCAGCCAAGATGACAGATTAGTCTATGGCTACACCTTC,CASSQDDRLVYGYTF
TRBD2,TRBV19,TRBJ2-3,.,TGTGCCAGTACCCCTTTCAGCGGGATCGACACAGATACGCAGTATTTT,CASTPFSGIDTDTQYF
.,TRBV6-5,TRBJ2-3,.,TGTGCCAGCACTGGCACAGATACGCAGTATTTT,CASTGTDTQYF
TRBD1,TRBV28,TRBJ1-4,.,TGTGCCAGCAGCCGGGACAGGGCTCTATCTAATGAAAAACTGTTTTTT,CASSRDRALSNEKLFF
.,TRBV5-1,TRBJ2-7,.,TGCGCCAGCAGCTTGGAACAGGGTCTTCCCTACGAGCAGTACTTC,CASSLEQGLPYEQYF
.,TRBV4-1,TRBJ1-2,.,TGCGCCAGCAGCCAAGAACGGCAACGATATGGCTACACCTTC,CASSQERQRYGYTF
.,TRBV19,TRBJ1-5,.,TGTGCCAGTAGGGGACGGGGGCGAAGCAATCAGCCCCAGCATTTT,CASRGRGRSNQPQHF
TRBD1,TRBV27,TRBJ1-4,.,TGTGCCAGCTCTTCCCTTTCGATAAGGGGGCTGAATGAAAAACTGTTTTTT,CASSSLSIRGLNEKLFF
.,TRBV11-2,TRBJ2-1,.,TGTGCCAGCAGCTTAGAACTTGAGCAGTTCTTC,CASSLELEQFF
.,TRBV11-3,TRBJ2-2,.,TGTGCCAGCAGCTTAATGGGGGACCCTAACACCGGGGAGCTGTTTTTT,CASSLMGDPNTGELFF
.,TRBV30,TRBJ1-1,once,TGTGCCTGGAGTGTACAGTTGAACACTGAAGCTTTCTTT,CAWSVQLNTEAFF
.,TRBV9,TRBJ1-1,.,TGTGCCAGCAGCGTAGGGGGACACGGAGAAGCTTTCTTT,CASSVGGHGEAFF
.,TRBV4-2,TRBJ1-3,.,TGTGCCAGCAGCCGGGACTGGAGCTCTGGAAACACCATATATTTT,CASSRDWSSGNTIYF
TRBD1,TRBV7-9,TRBJ2-2,.,TGTGCCAGCAGCTTAACCAGGGGGCTTTCCGGGGAGCTGTTTTTT,CASSLTRGLSGELFF
TRBD1,TRBV5-8,TRBJ1-5,.,TGTGCCAGCAGCTTCAGGGGGCTGGGCAATCAGCCCCAGCATTTT,CASSFRGLGNQPQHF
TRBD1,TRBV30,TRBJ1-6,.,TGTGCCTGGAACAGGGGAGATTCACCCCTCCACTTT,CAWNRGDSPLHF
TRBD2,TRBV11-3,TRBJ2-5,once,TGTGCCAGCAGCCCTAGATTTGGGGGGGTAGGGGAGACCCAGTACTTC,CASSPRFGGVGETQYF
.,TRBV10-1,TRBJ2-7,few,TGCGCCAGCAGTGAGTCGCGAGGGGTCGGCTACGAGCAGTACTTC,CASSESRGVGYEQYF
TRBD1,TRBV5-1,TRBJ2-7,.,TGCGCCAGCAGTGCCGGGACAGGTACCTACGAGCAGTACTTC,CASSAGTGTYEQYF
.,TRBV19,TRBJ2-3,.,TGTGCCAGTAGTATATCGGGGGCCGGGACAGATACGCAGTATTTT,CASSISGAGTDTQYF
.,TRBV5-4,TRBJ1-1,.,TGTGCCAGCAGCGAAAGGATCCGGCGGGGAAACACTGAAGCTTTCTTT,CASSERIRRGNTEAFF
.,TRBV27,TRBJ1-6,.,TGTGCCAGCAGTTTAAGGACATTCACCCCCAATTCACCCCTCCACTTT,CASSLRTFTPNSPLHF
.,TRBV25-1,TRBJ2-7,.,TGTGCCAGCAGTGGAGCCGGGACAACCTCCTACGAGCAGTACTTC,CASSGAGTTSYEQYF
.,TRBV6-1,TRBJ1-6,once,TGTGCCAGCAGTGAATCAGGCAGGTCTAATTCACCCCTCCACTTT,CASSESGRSNSPLHF
.,TRBV3-1/TRBV3-2,TRBJ1-1,few,TGTGCCAGCAGCCGGCAGAACACTGAAGCTTTCTTT,CASSRQNTEAFF
.,TRBV6-1,TRBJ2-7,.,TGTGCCAGCAGTGAAACTGGAGTAAGCTACGAGCAGTACTTC,CASSETGVSYEQYF
.,TRBV9,TRBJ2-2,.,TGTGCCAGCAGCGTATCAACCAAGAACACCGGGGAGCTGTTTTTT,CASSVSTKNTGELFF
TRBD1,TRBV7-2,TRBJ1-4,.,TGTGCCAGCAGCTCCCGGACAGGCGATGAAAAACTGTTTTTT,CASSSRTGDEKLFF
TRBD2,TRBV5-6,TRBJ2-1,once,TGTGCCAGCAGCTTGATTAGCGGGAACTACAATGAGCAGTTCTTC,CASSLISGNYNEQFF
TRBD2,TRBV10-3,TRBJ2-3,once,TGTGCCATCGAGGCTAGCGGGAGAGCAGATACGCAGTATTTT,CAIEASGRADTQYF
.,TRBV9,TRBJ2-7,.,TGTGCCAGCAGCGTAAATCCGGCCTCCAGCTACGAGCAGTACTTC,CASSVNPASSYEQYF
.,TRBV3-1/TRBV3-2,TRBJ1-2,.,TGTGCCAGCAGCCTAGTAGACAGCTATGGCTACACCTTC,CASSLVDSYGYTF
.,TRBV28,TRBJ1-1,.,TGTGCCAGCAGTTTTTCAACGGCTTCGCCCTCTGAAGCTTTCTTT,CASSFSTASPSEAFF
.,TRBV27,TRBJ2-7,.,TGTGCCAGCAGTTTAGAGCGGAACCTTTACGAGCAGTACTTC,CASSLERNLYEQYF
.,TRBV18,TRBJ2-3,.,TGTGCCAGCTCACCGGTAGTCGGGCATACGCAGTATTTT,CASSPVVGHTQYF
TRBD1,TRBV27,TRBJ2-7,few,TGTGCCAGCAGTACGGACAGGGGCTACGAGCAGTACTTC,CASSTDRGYEQYF
.,TRBV2,TRBJ1-4,.,TGTGCCAGCACCTCGCGGGGTGGGGCTAATGAAAAACTGTTTTTT,CASTSRGGANEKLFF
TRBD1,TRBV28,TRBJ1-2,once,TGTGCCAGCAGCACCACAGGGGGCCCCTTTTATGGCTACACCTTC,CASSTTGGPFYGYTF
.,TRBV9,TRBJ2-2,.,TGTGCCAGCGGGGGGAAGGGCCTCGCCGGGGAGCTGTTTTTT,CASGGKGLAGELFF
.,TRBV5-6,TRBJ2-1,.,TGTGCCAGCAGCGGCGTGAGGGGGGAGGTAGAAGCGGCCTACAATGAGCAGTTCTTC,CASSGVRGEVEAAYNEQFF
TRBD1,TRBV6-5,TRBJ1-2,once,TGTGCCAGCAGGACAGGGGTCTATGGCTACACCTTC,CASRTGVYGYTF
.,TRBV18,TRBJ2-7,.,TGTGCCAGCTCACCTAAGGAGGGACTCTACGAGCAGTACTTC,CASSPKEGLYEQYF
TRBD1,TRBV12-3/TRBV12-4,TRBJ1-2,once,TGTGCCAGCAGCAAACAGGGGGCCTATGGCTACACCTTC,CASSKQGAYGYTF
TRBD2,TRBV6-5,TRBJ2-7,.,TGTGCCAGCAGATTTAGCGGGGGGCAGAACTACGAGCAGTACTTC,CASRFSGGQNYEQYF
TRBD1,TRBV4-1,TRBJ1-5,.,TGCGCCAGCAACCAGGGGGCAGGTCAGCCCCAGCATTTT,CASNQGAGQPQHF
TRBD1,TRBV30,TRBJ1-2,.,TGTGCCTGGATGCTCAGGGGGCAGGGAGGCTACACCTTC,CAWMLRGQGGYTF
.,TRBV25-1,TRBJ1-5,.,TGTGCCAGCAGTGAAGCCGGCGGCTCTCCTCAGCCCCAGCATTTT,CASSEAGGSPQPQHF
.,TRBV3-1/TRBV3-2,TRBJ1-4,.,TGTGCCAGCAGCCAAGATCAGGGGATTTACGAAAAACTGTTTTTT,CASSQDQGIYEKLFF
.,TRBV20-1,TRBJ1-5,.,TGCAGTGCTAGTCGGTCTCATAGCAATCAGCCCCAGCATTTT,CSASRSHSNQPQHF
.,TRBV9,TRBJ1-5,many,TGTGCCAGCAGCGTAGAGGGGAGCCTCAATCAGCCCCAGCATTTT,CASSVEGSLNQPQHF
.,TRBV7-2,TRBJ1-2,.,TGTGCCAGCAGCTTAGGTAGACCCAGGGGAGTTTACAGGGGCTACACCTTC,CASSLGRPRGVYRGYTF
TRBD1,TRBV5-1,TRBJ1-6,.,TGCGCCAGCAGCTTGGCTCCTGGGACAGGGAATTCACCCCTCCACTTT,CASSLAPGTGNSPLHF
.,TRBV7-2,TRBJ2-5,.,TGTGCCAGCAGCTCAAGGGGTGGGGAGACCCAGTACTTC,CASSSRGGETQYF
.,TRBV7-9,TRBJ2-5,.,TGTGCCAGCAGCTTGGGACCTAGCCGCCGGGAGACCCAGTACTTC,CASSLGPSRRETQYF